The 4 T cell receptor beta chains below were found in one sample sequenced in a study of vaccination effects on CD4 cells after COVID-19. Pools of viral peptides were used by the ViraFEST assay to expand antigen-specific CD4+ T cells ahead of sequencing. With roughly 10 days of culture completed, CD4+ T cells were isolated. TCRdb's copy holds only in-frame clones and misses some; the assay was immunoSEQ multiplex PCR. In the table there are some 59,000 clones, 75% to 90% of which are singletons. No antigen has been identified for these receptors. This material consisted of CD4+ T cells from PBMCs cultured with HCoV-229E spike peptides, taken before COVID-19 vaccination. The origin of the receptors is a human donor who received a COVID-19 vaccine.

This CDR3 is CASSYNRGDSGYTF. The CDR3 DNA reads as TGTGCCAGCAGCTATAACAGGGGGGATAGCGGCTACACCTTC. The chain combines TRBV7-9 with TRBJ1-2, with 8 bases that match TRBD1. There are 14 residues in the CDR3. J lost 8 bases, V lost 4 bases, and 9 bases had no gene match. Germline V gene data show CDR1 as SEHNR and CDR2 as FQNEAQ (reference sequence).

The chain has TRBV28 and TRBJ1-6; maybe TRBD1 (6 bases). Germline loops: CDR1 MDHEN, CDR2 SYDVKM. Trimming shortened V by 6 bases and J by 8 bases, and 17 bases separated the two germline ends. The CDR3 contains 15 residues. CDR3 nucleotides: TGTGCCAGCAGGGTAGAACAGGGTCAATATTCACCCCTCCACTTT. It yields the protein CASRVEQGQYSPLHF.

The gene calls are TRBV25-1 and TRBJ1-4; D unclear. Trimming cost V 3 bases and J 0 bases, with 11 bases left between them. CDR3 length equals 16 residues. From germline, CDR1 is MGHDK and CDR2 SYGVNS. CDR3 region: CASSDRGETTNEKLFF. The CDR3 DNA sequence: TGTGCCAGCAGTGACCGCGGGGAAACAACTAATGAAAAACTGTTTTTT.

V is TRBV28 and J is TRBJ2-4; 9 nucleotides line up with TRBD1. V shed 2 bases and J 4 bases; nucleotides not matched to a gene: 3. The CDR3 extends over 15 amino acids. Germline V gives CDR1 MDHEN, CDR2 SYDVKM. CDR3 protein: CASSLTGQGKNIQYF. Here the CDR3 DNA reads TGTGCCAGCAGTTTAACCGGACAGGGGAAAAACATTCAGTACTTC.